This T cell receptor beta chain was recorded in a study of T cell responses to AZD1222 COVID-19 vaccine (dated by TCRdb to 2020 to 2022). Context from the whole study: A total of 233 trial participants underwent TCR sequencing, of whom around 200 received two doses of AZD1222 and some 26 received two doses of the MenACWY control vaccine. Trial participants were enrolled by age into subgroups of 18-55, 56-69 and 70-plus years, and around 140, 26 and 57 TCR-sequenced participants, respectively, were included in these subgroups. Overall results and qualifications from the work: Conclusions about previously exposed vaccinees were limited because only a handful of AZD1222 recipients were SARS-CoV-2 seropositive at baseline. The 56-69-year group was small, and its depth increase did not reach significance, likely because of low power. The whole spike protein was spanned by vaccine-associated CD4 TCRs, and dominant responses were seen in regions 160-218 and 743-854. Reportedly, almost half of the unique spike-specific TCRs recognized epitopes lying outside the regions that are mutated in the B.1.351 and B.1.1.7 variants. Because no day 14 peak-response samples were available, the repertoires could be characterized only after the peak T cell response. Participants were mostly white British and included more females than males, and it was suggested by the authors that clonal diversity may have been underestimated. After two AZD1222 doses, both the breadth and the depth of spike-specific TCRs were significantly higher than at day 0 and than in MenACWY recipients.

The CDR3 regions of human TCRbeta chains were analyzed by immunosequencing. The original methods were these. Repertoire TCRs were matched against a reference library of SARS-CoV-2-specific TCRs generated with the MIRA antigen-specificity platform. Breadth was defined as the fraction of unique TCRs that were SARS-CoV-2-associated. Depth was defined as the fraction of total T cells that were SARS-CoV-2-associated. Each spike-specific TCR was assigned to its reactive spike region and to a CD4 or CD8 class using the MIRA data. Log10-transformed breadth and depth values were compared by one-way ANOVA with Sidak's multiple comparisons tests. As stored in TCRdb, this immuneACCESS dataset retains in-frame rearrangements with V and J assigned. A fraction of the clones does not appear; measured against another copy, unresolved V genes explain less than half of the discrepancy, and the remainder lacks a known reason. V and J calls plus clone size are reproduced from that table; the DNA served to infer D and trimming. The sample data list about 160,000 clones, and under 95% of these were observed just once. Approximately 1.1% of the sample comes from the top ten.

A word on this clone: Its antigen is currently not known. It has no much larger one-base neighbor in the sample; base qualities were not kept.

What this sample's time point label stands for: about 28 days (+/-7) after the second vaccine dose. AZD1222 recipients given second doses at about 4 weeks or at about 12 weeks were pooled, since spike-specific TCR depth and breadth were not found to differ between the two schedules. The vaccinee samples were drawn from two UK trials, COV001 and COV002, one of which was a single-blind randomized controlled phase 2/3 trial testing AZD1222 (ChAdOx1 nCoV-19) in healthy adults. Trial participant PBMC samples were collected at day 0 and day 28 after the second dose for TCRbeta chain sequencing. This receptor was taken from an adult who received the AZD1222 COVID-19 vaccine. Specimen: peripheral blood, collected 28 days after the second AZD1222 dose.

The CDR3 is CASTTRHNLGAFF. In nucleotides, the sequence is TGTGCCAGCACCACACGACACAACCTCGGAGCTTTCTTT. The chain was built from TRBV28 and TRBJ1-1, with the D gene uncertain. V and J lose 7 bases and 10 bases, and a span of 19 bases separates them. The CDR3 runs 13 amino acids, cysteine and phenylalanine included. Only the CDR3 DNA is retained, 39 bases long and in frame from the first base. CDR1 and CDR2 (MDHEN, SYDVKM) derive from the germline V gene.